Shown below are 19 T cell receptor beta chains from a single sample sequenced in a study of cytotoxic CD8 clonotypes in ibrutinib-treated CLL. This table comes from immunoSEQ multiplex PCR, and its TCRdb copy is limited to in-frame clones, with some not included. The sample has some 300,000 clones; almost 80% are singletons. The sequencing used PBMCs, collected before ibrutinib treatment. Receptors originate from a human donor with chronic lymphocytic leukemia.

The rearrangement joins TRBV11-3 to TRBJ1-5; TRBD1 might be the D (6 bases). This CDR3 is built from 18 residues. CDR1 is SGHNT and CDR2 is YENEEA in the germline V gene. Deletions cut 5 bases from V and 2 bases from J, with 22 bases between. For the CDR3, the DNA is TGTGCCAGCAGCCACAGCTTTTTCTTCTCAGGGGGCAATCAGCCCCAGCATTTT. It is translated as CASSHSFFFSGGNQPQHF. The full variable domain, completed using reference TRBV11-3 and TRBJ1-5, is EAGVVQSPRYKIIEKKQPVAFWCNPISGHNTLYWYLQNLGQGPELLIRYENEEAVDDSQLPKDRFSAERLKGVDSTLKIQPAELGDSAVYLCASSHSFFFSGGNQPQHFGDGTRLSIL.

This sequence joins TRBV5-5 and TRBJ2-5, with D hard to call. The CDR3 contains 15 residues. V gave up 4 bases and J gave up 5 bases, with 18 bases separating them. CDR1 and CDR2 (germline): SGHKS, YYEKEE (reference sequence). The CDR3 region has the DNA TGTGCCAGCAGCGATCCGCTGGCCCAAGTGGAGACCCAGTACTTC. Translation gives CASSDPLAQVETQYF.

CDR3 protein: CSVDGARDREFEQFF. The CDR3 DNA reads TGCAGCGTTGATGGGGCCCGGGACAGGGAATTTGAGCAGTTCTTC. The chain couples TRBV29-1 to TRBJ2-1, with 9 bases lining up with TRBD1. Germline V lookup: CDR1 SQVTM, CDR2 ANQGSEA. The junction had 12 bases not matched to a gene; V was cut back by 3 bases and J by 9 bases. The CDR3 is 15 amino acids.

This chain connects TRBV29-1 to TRBJ2-4, with D maybe TRBD1 (5 bases). The CDR3 contains 13 residues. The V gene lost 3 bases and the J gene lost 6 bases, with 12 bases spanning the gap. Germline CDR1 and CDR2: SQVTM and ANQGSEA. CDR3 region: CSVEKGIGNIQYF. The CDR3, as DNA: TGCAGCGTTGAGAAGGGGATTGGAAACATTCAGTACTTC.

CDR3 amino acids: CASNIQGNTIYF. The CDR3 DNA follows: TGTGCCAGCAATATACAGGGAAACACCATATATTTT. The genes are TRBV7-9 and TRBJ1-3; D gene ambiguous. The length of the CDR3 is 12 residues. The V gene's germline CDR1 is SEHNR and CDR2 FQNEAQ (reference sequence). V was clipped by 7 bases and J by 4 bases, with 8 bases between them.

The V gene is TRBV10-2, the J gene TRBJ2-5; 8 nucleotides agree with TRBD1. The junction had 12 bases not matched to a gene; V was cut back by 7 bases and J by 5 bases. The CDR3 length is 15 residues. The germline CDR1 and CDR2 sequences are WSHSY and SAAADI. This CDR3 is CASNRGTGGKETQYF. Here the CDR3 DNA reads TGCGCCAGCAATCGGGGGACAGGAGGGAAGGAGACCCAGTACTTC.

This chain links TRBV4-3 with TRBJ2-7; the match to TRBD2 covers 7 bases. Germline loops: CDR1 LGHNA, CDR2 YSLEER. V was pared by 0 bases and J by 3 bases, with 8 bases of the junction left unmatched. The CDR3 runs to 16 residues. CDR3 coding DNA: TGCGCCAGCAGCCAAGAGAGTTGGGGGAGGGGCTACGAGCAGTACTTC. It encodes CASSQESWGRGYEQYF.

The rearrangement joins TRBV19 to TRBJ1-1; D possibly corresponds to TRBD1 (6 bases). Per germline, CDR1 LNHDA and CDR2 SQIVND (reference sequence). Trimming stripped 5 bases from V and 0 bases from J, with 10 bases between. The CDR3 runs 14 residues. CDR3: CASSPGQMNTEAFF. CDR3 DNA: TGTGCCAGTAGTCCCGGACAGATGAACACTGAAGCTTTCTTT.

This chain joins TRBV9 and TRBJ2-2; D not resolved. This CDR3 spans 17 amino acids. CDR1 is SGDLS, CDR2 YYNGEE, per germline. Trimming removed 5 bases at V and 4 bases at J, with 21 bases between. CDR3 coding DNA: TGTGCCAGCAGTCCAAAAGATGGGCGCGTCGTCACCGGGGAGCTGTTTTTT. It specifies CASSPKDGRVVTGELFF.

The chain combines TRBV5-6 with TRBJ2-5; 7 nucleotides agree with TRBD1. Trimming took 6 bases from V and 0 from J; bases not matched to a gene: 5. The CDR3 is 14 amino acids. Germline assignment: CDR1 SGHDT and CDR2 YYEEEE. CDR3 amino acids: CASTKDRNQETQYF. The CDR3 region has the DNA TGTGCCAGCACCAAGGACAGGAACCAAGAGACCCAGTACTTC.

The gene calls are TRBV7-9 and TRBJ2-1, with 11 bases lining up with TRBD2. Germline-derived CDR1 and CDR2 are SEHNR and FQNEAQ (reference sequence). The CDR3 is 16 residues long. V gave up 5 bases and J gave up 5 bases; unmatched junction bases: 8. The CDR3 bases are TGTGCCAGCAGCATACCCGGGACTAGCGGAAACAATGAGCAGTTCTTC. Amino acids: CASSIPGTSGNNEQFF.

This chain connects TRBV28 to TRBJ2-4; D remains unclear. V lost 5 bases and J 0 bases, leaving 14 bases between the germline ends. There are 16 residues in the CDR3. Germline-derived CDR1 and CDR2 are MDHEN and SYDVKM. The CDR3 DNA is TGTGCCAGCAGTCCCTCCCCAGGTCTAGCCAAAAACATTCAGTACTTC. It is translated as CASSPSPGLAKNIQYF.

V and J are TRBV6-6 and TRBJ2-7; tentative D call: TRBD1 (5 bases). Per germline, CDR1 MNHNY and CDR2 SVGAGI (reference sequence). V was pared by 2 bases and J by 8 bases, with 13 bases between. The CDR3 has 13 amino acids. The CDR3 loop reads CASSYGERQKQYF. Written as DNA, the CDR3 is TGTGCCAGCAGTTACGGGGAAAGACAGAAGCAGTACTTC.

Here the CDR3 reads CASGFRGAETQYF. CDR3 sequence (DNA): TGTGCTAGTGGTTTTCGGGGGGCGGAGACCCAGTACTTC. This rearrangement joins TRBV12-5 to TRBJ2-5; the D gene is possibly TRBD2 (7 bases). Germline values: CDR1 LGHNT, CDR2 FRNRAP. The CDR3 sequence is 13 residues long. V shed 3 bases and J shed 5 bases, with 10 bases lying between them.

This clone was found once. The chain has TRBV30 and TRBJ2-7; TRBD1 might be the D (6 bases). V lost 1 base, J lost 2 bases, and 18 bases lay in between. CDR3 length: 16 residues. CDR1 and CDR2 (germline): GTSNPN, SVGIG (reference sequence). The CDR3 protein is CAWSGKFRDTTYEQYF. The CDR3 bases are TGTGCCTGGAGTGGGAAATTCCGGGACACCACCTACGAGCAGTACTTC.

CDR3 sequence: CASSQGVQGTHEQYF. DNA of the CDR3: TGTGCCAGCAGCCAAGGGGTACAGGGAACCCACGAGCAGTACTTC. The chain recombines TRBV4-2 with TRBJ2-7; D possibly corresponds to TRBD1 (6 bases). The germline gives CDR1 LGHNA, CDR2 YNFKEQ. The CDR3 is made up of 15 amino acids. V was cut by 1 base and J by 5 bases, with 15 bases left in between.

The chain uses TRBV7-6 and TRBJ2-1; D is unresolved. V was trimmed by 3 bases and J by 7 bases, leaving 7 bases between them. The germline CDR1 and CDR2 sequences are SGHVS and FNYEAQ. The CDR3 is made up of 12 amino acids. The CDR3 DNA is TGTGCCAGCAGCTTCTGGGATAATGAGCAGTTCTTC. It is translated as CASSFWDNEQFF. The full variable domain, its missing parts supplied by reference TRBV7-6 and TRBJ2-1, is GAGVSQSPRYKVTKRGQDVALRCDPISGHVSLYWYRQALGQGPEFLTYFNYEAQQDKSGLPNDRFSAERPEGSISTLTIQRTEQRDSAMYRCASSFWDNEQFFGPGTRLTVL.

This clone was seen a handful of times. The genes are TRBV7-9 and TRBJ1-1; TRBD1 might be the D (5 bases). The ends were cut back, 5 bases at V and 0 bases at J, with 10 bases in the middle. CDR1 SEHNR and CDR2 FQNEAQ come from the germline V gene (reference sequence). The length of the CDR3 is 14 residues. The CDR3 region has the DNA TGTGCCAGCAGCCCCCCGACAGTGAACACTGAAGCTTTCTTT. Translated, it gives CASSPPTVNTEAFF.

A note on this clone: The junction departs from germline at one end; a sequencing error may be responsible. The CDR3 nucleotides read TGTGTCAGCAGCTTCCAAGGTCGTAATGAAAAACTGTTTTTT. Amino acid sequence: CVSSFQGRNEKLFF. The rearrangement links TRBV7-2 to TRBJ1-4; no definite D call. CDR1 and CDR2 (germline): SGHTA, FQGNSA. CDR3 length equals 14 residues.